This TCR beta chain was recovered during a study of shared clonotypes between healthy human individuals. General study points: The authors expected sequencing depth to affect clonotype sharing among donors. Specimens sampled were limited to blood, with tissue repertoires likely differing.

In the case of this clone: Its target is not known.

V dropped 2 bases and J dropped 6 bases, with 13 bases sitting between them. The CDR3 has 14 residues. Germline V gene lookup returns CDR1 SGHAT and CDR2 FQNNGV. The material for each subset, its genomic DNA, was split evenly across several immunoSEQ plates. Original methodology: Filtering differed, since immunoSEQ gave only junction sequences and no quality scores. Generated by immunoSEQ multiplex PCR, the TCRdb table keeps only in-frame clones and is missing some. The V and J calls and clone size come from that table; D and trimming were worked out from the DNA. The sample has 400,000 to 500,000 clones; about three quarters are singletons.

This receptor was obtained from a woman aged 40 to 50 in good health. Some clones in this sample may be carry-over from other donors' samples. V and J are TRBV11-2 and TRBJ1-1; D is possibly TRBD1 (6 bases). The sequenced sample consisted of PBMCs. CDR3: CASSLSGDNAEAFF. The DNA of the CDR3 is TGTGCCAGCAGCTTATCAGGGGATAACGCTGAAGCTTTCTTT.